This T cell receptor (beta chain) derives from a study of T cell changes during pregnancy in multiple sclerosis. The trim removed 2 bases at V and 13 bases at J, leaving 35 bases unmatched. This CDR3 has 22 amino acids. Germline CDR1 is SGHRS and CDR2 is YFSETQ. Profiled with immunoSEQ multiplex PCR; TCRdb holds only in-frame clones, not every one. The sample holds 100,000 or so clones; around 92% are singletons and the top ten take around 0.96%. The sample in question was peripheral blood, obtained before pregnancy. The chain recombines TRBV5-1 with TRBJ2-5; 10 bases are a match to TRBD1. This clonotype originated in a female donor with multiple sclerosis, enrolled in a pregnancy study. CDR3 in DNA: TGCGCCAGCAGCTTCCTGGGACAGGGGAACGCATTTGGGAACTTTGCGGGGACCGAGGTGTACTTC. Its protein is CASSFLGQGNAFGNFAGTEVYF.